The 28 T cell receptor beta chains below were found in one sample sequenced in a study of T cell responses to AZD1222 COVID-19 vaccine. The data were produced by immunoSEQ multiplex PCR, yet TCRdb's version contains in-frame clones alone and is incomplete. This table holds about 75,000 clones, around 88% found once. This specimen was peripheral blood, taken 28 days after the second dose of the MenACWY control vaccine. These receptor sequences come from an adult who received the MenACWY meningococcal vaccine as a control.

The CDR3 loop reads CASSIVLRPEAFF. DNA for the CDR3: TGTGCCAGTAGTATAGTCCTCCGACCTGAAGCTTTCTTT. The J gene is TRBJ1-1, the V gene TRBV19; D call uncertain. The ends were cut back, 1 base at V and 6 bases at J, with 9 bases in the middle. The CDR3 loop spans 13 amino acids. Germline V CDR1 and CDR2: LNHDA, SQIVND (reference sequence).

The J gene is TRBJ1-2, the V gene TRBV5-8; 11 bases are shared with TRBD1. This CDR3 has 14 amino acids. Losses at the gene ends were 4 bases for V and 6 bases for J; bases not matched to a gene: 5. The V gene's germline CDR1 is SGHTS and CDR2 YDEGEE. The CDR3 is CASSTWTGGDGYTF. CDR3 coding DNA: TGTGCCAGCAGCACCTGGACAGGGGGCGATGGCTACACCTTC.

The chain combines TRBV7-8 with TRBJ2-3; the D gene is possibly TRBD1 (6 bases). In germline, CDR1 is SGHVS, CDR2 FQNEAQ. The CDR3 length is 14 residues. V lost 5 bases and J lost 8, with 17 bases in between. CDR3 residues: CASSGDTLRGTQYF. The CDR3 DNA sequence: TGTGCCAGCAGCGGGGACACACTGAGGGGTACGCAGTATTTT.

This clone was picked up a small number of times. The V call is TRBV9, the J call TRBJ2-2; D unclear. The CDR3 is 15 residues long. Germline CDR1 SGDLS, CDR2 YYNGEE. V dropped 0 bases and J dropped 1 base, with 7 bases sitting between them. The CDR3, as DNA: TGTGCCAGCAGCGTAGTTTCGGGGAACACCGGGGAGCTGTTTTTT. Amino acid sequence: CASSVVSGNTGELFF.

V usage is TRBV6-5 and J usage is TRBJ1-2; no clear D gene. The ends were cut back, 7 bases at V and 0 bases at J, with 6 bases in the middle. This CDR3 is built from 12 residues. Germline V gene lookup returns CDR1 MNHEY and CDR2 SVGAGI. DNA of the CDR3: TGTGCCAGCACCACAACTAACTATGGCTACACCTTC. As protein: CASTTTNYGYTF.

The rearrangement joins TRBV6-5 to TRBJ1-2; D gene uncertain. Germline V gene lookup returns CDR1 MNHEY and CDR2 SVGAGI. Trimming cost V 5 bases and J 4 bases, with 11 bases left between them. This CDR3 is 13 amino acids long. The CDR3 protein is CASSMADPYGYTF. CDR3 nucleotides: TGTGCCAGCAGTATGGCAGACCCCTATGGCTACACCTTC.

The chain employs TRBV3-1 (or the pseudogene TRBV3-2) and TRBJ1-2; 9 positions match TRBD1. Germline CDR1 LGHDT, CDR2 YNNKEL (reference sequence). This CDR3 spans 16 amino acids. J gave up 5 bases and V 1 base, and 8 bases lay outside the gene matches. The CDR3 DNA follows: TGTGCCAGCAGCCAAGCCTGGACAGGGGCTCGTTATGGCTACACCTTC. Its translation: CASSQAWTGARYGYTF.

This chain uses TRBV30 with TRBJ1-4; TRBD1 matches at 8 bases. The CDR3 spans 15 residues. The ends lost 4 bases at V and 7 bases at J; junction bases unmatched: 11. The germline V gene has CDR1 GTSNPN and CDR2 SVGIG (reference sequence). In DNA form, the CDR3 reads TGTGCCTGGACCCGGGGCAGGGGGCGGTTTGAAAAACTGTTTTTT. This codes for CAWTRGRGRFEKLFF.

The genes are TRBV19 and TRBJ1-5, with no clear D. The germline gives CDR1 LNHDA, CDR2 SQIVND (reference sequence). Trimming shortened V by 5 bases and J by 9 bases, and 11 bases separated the two germline ends. The CDR3 consists of 12 residues. CDR3 DNA: TGTGCCAGTAGTGCCCCCGGTCGGCCCCAGCATTTT. Amino acids: CASSAPGRPQHF.

This clone appeared a single time. This chain joins TRBV6-5 and TRBJ1-5; 9 bases align to TRBD1. Germline V gene lookup returns CDR1 MNHEY and CDR2 SVGAGI. CDR3 length equals 14 residues. V lost 7 bases and J lost 2; bases outside the gene matches: 3. CDR3 loop: CASKRDRGNQPQHF. CDR3 bases: TGTGCCAGCAAAAGGGACAGGGGCAATCAGCCCCAGCATTTT.

V and J are TRBV4-1 and TRBJ2-5; 10 nucleotides match TRBD1. The trim removed 0 bases at V and 2 bases at J, leaving 9 bases unmatched. Germline V CDR1 and CDR2: MGHRA, YSYEKL. This CDR3 is 18 amino acids long. The CDR3 DNA follows: TGCGCCAGCAGCCAAGAGGGACAGGGGCCGTTCCAGCAAGAGACCCAGTACTTC. As protein: CASSQEGQGPFQQETQYF.

This chain connects TRBV7-8 to TRBJ2-5, with D perhaps given as TRBD1 or TRBD2 (6 bases each). V lost 0 bases, J lost 2 bases, and 16 bases lay in between. This CDR3 is 17 amino acids long. The germline CDR1 and CDR2 sequences are SGHVS and FQNEAQ. The CDR3 DNA sequence: TGTGCCAGCAGCTTAGCCCGCGGGGTGGGGGCACAAGAGACCCAGTACTTC. Translation gives CASSLARGVGAQETQYF.

The J gene is TRBJ1-2, the V gene TRBV9; 7 nucleotides line up with TRBD1. The CDR3 loop spans 12 amino acids. From germline, CDR1 is SGDLS and CDR2 YYNGEE. V was clipped by 4 bases and J by 8 bases; unmatched bases: 5. CDR3 sequence reads: CASSPGGLGYTF. The DNA for the CDR3 is TGTGCCAGCAGCCCAGGGGGGTTGGGCTACACCTTC. Full variable domain (outside the CDR3, taken from reference TRBV9 and TRBJ1-2): DSGVTQTPKHLITATGQRVTLRCSPRSGDLSVYWYQQSLDQGLQFLIQYYNGEERAKGNILERFSAQQFPDLHSELNLSSLELGDSALYFCASSPGGLGYTFGSGTRLTVV.

J is TRBJ2-4 and V is TRBV10-3, with D perhaps being TRBD1 or TRBD2 (5 bases each). V dropped 2 bases and J dropped 6 bases, with 14 bases sitting between them. This CDR3 is built from 15 residues. Germline V lookup: CDR1 ENHRY, CDR2 SYGVKD. The CDR3 here is CAISEGGSWGNIQYF. In nucleotides, the CDR3 is TGTGCCATCAGTGAGGGGGGATCCTGGGGAAACATTCAGTACTTC.

The chain employs TRBV2 and TRBJ1-2; D gene unclear. Trimming removed 7 bases at V and 4 bases at J, with 16 bases between. The CDR3 is made up of 14 amino acids. CDR1 SNHLY and CDR2 FYNNEI come from the germline V gene. This CDR3 reads CASIYVLGGYGYTF. The CDR3 DNA sequence: TGTGCCAGCATCTATGTCCTGGGCGGCTATGGCTACACCTTC.

V and J are TRBV18 and TRBJ1-5; D may be TRBD1 (5 bases). V shed 4 bases and J shed 2 bases, with 18 bases lying between them. The CDR3 sequence is 17 residues long. Germline-derived CDR1 and CDR2 are KGHSH and LQKENI. CDR3 nucleotide sequence: TGTGCCAGCTCACGCATGGACATCCCTTGGGGCAATCAGCCCCAGCATTTT. It translates to CASSRMDIPWGNQPQHF.

V is TRBV7-9 and J is TRBJ1-1; 9 positions agree with TRBD1. There are 15 residues in the CDR3. CDR1 and CDR2 (germline): SEHNR, FQNEAQ (reference sequence). Losses at the gene ends were 5 bases for V and 2 bases for J; bases not matched to a gene: 6. The CDR3 loop reads CASSPGQGVNTEAFF. CDR3 DNA: TGTGCCAGCAGCCCGGGACAGGGAGTCAACACTGAAGCTTTCTTT.

J is TRBJ1-2 and V is TRBV28; 10 nucleotides line up with TRBD1. The ends lost 2 bases at V and 11 bases at J; junction bases unmatched: 5. CDR1 and CDR2 (germline): MDHEN, SYDVKM. The length of the CDR3 is 13 residues. CDR3 DNA sequence: TGTGCCAGCAGTTTAGGACAGGGGGTGCGTTACACCTTC. It translates to CASSLGQGVRYTF.

This chain links TRBV15 with TRBJ1-3; unclear D gene. The germline V and J ends were trimmed by 6 bases and 0 bases, with 6 bases remaining between them. CDR1 and CDR2 from the germline V gene are LNHNV and YYDKDF (reference sequence). This CDR3 contains 13 residues. The CDR3 here is CATRTDSGNTIYF. CDR3 DNA sequence: TGTGCCACCAGGACGGACTCTGGAAACACCATATATTTT. Supplemented by reference TRBV15 and TRBJ1-3, the full variable domain reads DAMVIQNPRYQVTQFGKPVTLSCSQTLNHNVMYWYQQKSSQAPKLLFHYYDKDFNNEADTPDNFQSRRPNTSFCFLDIRSPGLGDTAMYLCATRTDSGNTIYFGEGSWLTVV.

This rearrangement joins TRBV5-1 to TRBJ1-1; D is perhaps TRBD1 (5 bases). Germline V CDR1 and CDR2: SGHRS, YFSETQ. Trimming cost V 0 bases and J 4 bases, with 16 bases left between them. This CDR3 is 16 amino acids long. DNA of the CDR3: TGCGCCAGCAGCTTGGGCCCATCCAGGGTGGGCACTGAAGCTTTCTTT. Its translation: CASSLGPSRVGTEAFF. The full variable domain, its missing parts supplied by reference TRBV5-1 and TRBJ1-1, is KAGVTQTPRYLIKTRGQQVTLSCSPISGHRSVSWYQQTPGQGLQFLFEYFSETQRNKGNFPGRFSGRQFSNSRSEMNVSTLELGDSALYLCASSLGPSRVGTEAFFGQGTRLTVV.

This sequence joins TRBV9 and TRBJ2-3, with D perhaps matching TRBD2 (6 bases). CDR1 SGDLS and CDR2 YYNGEE come from the germline V gene. V was cut by 0 bases and J by 0 bases, with 11 bases left in between. This CDR3 region has 16 residues. The CDR3 is CASSVGTGVSTDTQYF. In nucleotides, the CDR3 is TGTGCCAGCAGCGTAGGGACGGGGGTAAGCACAGATACGCAGTATTTT.

The chain has TRBV2 and TRBJ2-7; TRBD2 might be the D (6 bases). The CDR3 is 14 amino acids. Germline lookup yields CDR1 SNHLY and CDR2 FYNNEI. The V and J ends lost 4 bases and 4 bases respectively, with 14 bases between them. Here the CDR3 DNA reads TGTGCCAGCAGTGCTGTGGGGGGAACGTACGAGCAGTACTTC. It codes for CASSAVGGTYEQYF.

V and J are TRBV19 and TRBJ1-3, with 7 bases fitting TRBD1. V was clipped by 3 bases and J by 2 bases; unmatched bases: 1. The CDR3 contains 14 residues. Germline V CDR1 and CDR2: LNHDA, SQIVND (reference sequence). DNA of the CDR3: TGTGCCAGTAGTATTGACAGGGCTGGAAACACCATATATTTT. It yields the protein CASSIDRAGNTIYF.

The V gene is TRBV27, the J gene TRBJ1-2; the D gene is possibly TRBD1 (5 bases). V was shortened by 3 bases and J by 0 bases, with 11 bases between the two germline ends. The CDR3 spans 15 residues. Germline values: CDR1 MNHEY, CDR2 SMNVEV (reference sequence). In DNA form, the CDR3 reads TGTGCCAGCAGTTTCCGGGACGGCGCTAACTATGGCTACACCTTC. It is translated as CASSFRDGANYGYTF.

V usage is TRBV14 and J usage is TRBJ2-7; D may be TRBD2 (6 bases). The CDR3 totals 15 residues. V was clipped by 4 bases and J by 0 bases, with 13 bases between them. Germline V gene sequence: CDR1 SGHDN, CDR2 FVKESK. The CDR3 nucleotides read TGTGCCAGCAGCCTAGCTGGGGGAGGCTCCTACGAGCAGTACTTC. As protein: CASSLAGGGSYEQYF.

The chain carries TRBV18 and TRBJ1-1, with D possibly matching TRBD1 (6 bases). The CDR3 is 15 residues long. Trimming took 0 bases from V and 1 from J, leaving 9 bases between them. The V gene's germline CDR1 is KGHSH and CDR2 LQKENI. The CDR3 sequence: CASSPPTGRNTEAFF. The CDR3 nucleotides read TGTGCCAGCTCACCACCGACAGGAAGGAACACTGAAGCTTTCTTT. The full variable domain, its missing parts supplied by reference TRBV18 and TRBJ1-1, is NAGVMQNPRHLVRRRGQEARLRCSPMKGHSHVYWYRQLPEEGLKFMVYLQKENIIDESGMPKERFSAEFPKEGPSILRIQQVVRGDSAAYFCASSPPTGRNTEAFFGQGTRLTVV.

The rearrangement uses TRBV28 and TRBJ1-1; weak D call: TRBD1 (5 bases). The V end was cut by 6 bases, the J end by 5 bases, with 22 bases between. The CDR3 runs to 16 residues. Germline values: CDR1 MDHEN, CDR2 SYDVKM. CDR3 sequence reads: CASRLKDQRGRTEAFF. As DNA, the CDR3 is TGTGCCAGCAGACTCAAGGACCAGAGGGGAAGGACTGAAGCTTTCTTT. The whole variable domain, remainder taken from reference TRBV28 and TRBJ1-1, is DVKVTQSSRYLVKRTGEKVFLECVQDMDHENMFWYRQDPGLGLRLIYFSYDVKMKEKGDIPEGYSVSREKKERFSLILESASTNQTSMYLCASRLKDQRGRTEAFFGQGTRLTVV.

The genes are TRBV23-1 and TRBJ1-2; D perhaps matches TRBD1 (5 bases). TRBV23-1 is treated as an ORF (open reading frame) with a function not yet certain. V lost 3 bases and J lost 2, with 16 bases in between. The CDR3 contains 16 residues. CDR3 protein: CASSHLPTAINYGYTF. In nucleotides, the CDR3 is TGCGCCAGCAGTCACCTACCGACAGCGATAAACTATGGCTACACCTTC.